The source of this T cell receptor beta chain is a study of regulatory T cells in long-lasting Graves disease. General study findings and limits: Patients with persistent disease showed a bias toward TRBV28, TRBJ1-2 and TRBJ2-5. It is possible that accuracy was reduced by the small size of the sample. The TCR repertoire of persistent Graves' patients was less diverse than that of newly diagnosed ones.

Many counts were recorded for this clonotype. The antigen is not known. Germline V gene sequence: CDR1 MDHEN, CDR2 SYDVKM. The CDR3 runs 13 residues. Trimming removed 1 base at V and 6 bases at J, with 10 bases between. The time point is: persistent/refractory GD, antithyroid drugs over 5 years with positive TRAb. Researchers made the TCR library from RNA that was extracted from PBMCs. An endocrinology unit in Xi'an, China, supplied the patients. The TCR beta library used iRepertoire HTBI primers with Arm-PCR amplification of CDR3. Via MiXCR, TCRdb re-called the multiplex PCR reads, giving one row per CDR3 protein. The data show fewer than 600,000 distinct CDR3 sequences, around a fifth seen once.

The source of this sequence is a female donor with Graves disease. The chain has TRBV28 and TRBJ2-7; D is ambiguous. Material: peripheral blood mononuclear cells (PBMCs), obtained when the disease was refractory, from a patient treated with antithyroid drugs. The DNA for the CDR3 is TGTGCCAGCAGTTTATCCTACAATCCCGAGCAGTACTTC. Protein: CASSLSYNPEQYF.